The 14 T cell receptor beta chains reported below all come from one sample, sequenced in a study of monozygotic twins with inflammatory bowel disease. TCRdb reworked the 5' RACE reads into one entry per CDR3 protein, no DNA. This sample's table has 88,000 or so distinct CDR3 sequences. The sample comprised blood. The receptor set was obtained from a human donor with ulcerative colitis or Crohn's disease, or a healthy co-twin of an affected twin (not recorded which).

The chain is built from TRBV18 and TRBJ2-5. The CDR3 has 13 amino acids. Germline V CDR1 and CDR2: KGHSH, LQKENI. CDR3 amino acids: CASSLRTQETQYF.

The rearrangement links TRBV7-6 to TRBJ1-5. This CDR3 spans 15 amino acids. Germline CDR1 and CDR2: SGHVS and FNYEAQ. CDR3 sequence reads: CASSLGKGVNQPQHF.

The CDR3 reads CASSQVEWVGETQYF. The chain links TRBV4-1 to TRBJ2-5. This CDR3 contains 15 residues. Germline values: CDR1 MGHRA, CDR2 YSYEKL.

The chain recombines TRBV7-9 with TRBJ2-3; TCRdb outputs TRBD1, but without DNA this stays unchecked. The CDR3 length is 17 residues. The germline V gene has CDR1 SEHNR and CDR2 FQNEAQ (reference sequence). The CDR3 spells CASSFPYGGDFTDTQYF.

The chain joins TRBV7-9 to TRBJ2-5; without DNA, the TCRdb call of TRBD2 cannot be checked. CDR1 is SEHNR and CDR2 is FQNEAQ in the germline V gene (reference sequence). This CDR3 region has 16 residues. CDR3 protein: CASSTRGSGGPETQYF.

The genes are TRBV5-6 and TRBJ1-2; TCRdb names TRBD1, which stays unverified in the absence of DNA. CDR1 and CDR2 (germline): SGHDT, YYEEEE. The CDR3 runs 14 residues. The chain's CDR3 is CASSSADRAYGHTF.

This chain uses TRBV7-9 with TRBJ2-3; TCRdb reports TRBD2, a call that lacks DNA to check it against. Germline lookup yields CDR1 SEHNR and CDR2 FQNEAQ (reference sequence). This CDR3 has 15 residues. The CDR3 loop reads CASSFEGSPTDTQYF.

CDR3 in amino acids: CSYRASDTEAFF. This chain connects TRBV20-1 to TRBJ1-1; checking the TCRdb D call of TRBD1 is not possible without DNA. Germline V gene data show CDR1 as DFQATT and CDR2 as SNEGSKA (reference sequence). The CDR3 runs to 12 residues.

The chain joins TRBV20-1 to TRBJ1-1; TCRdb lists TRBD1, though no DNA is available to test this call. This CDR3 comprises 15 residues. Looked up from germline, CDR1 is DFQATT and CDR2 is SNEGSKA (reference sequence). The chain's CDR3 is CSAIGTGRWNTEAFF.

This chain uses TRBV15 with TRBJ2-3; TCRdb's assignment of TRBD1 cannot be checked, as there is no DNA. The germline CDR1 and CDR2 sequences are LNHNV and YYDKDF (reference sequence). There are 16 residues in the CDR3. This chain's CDR3 is CATGGGDAWFTDTQYF.

The chain employs TRBV6-1 and TRBJ2-7; checking the TCRdb D call of TRBD2 is not possible without DNA. The CDR3 extends over 17 amino acids. Germline V gene data show CDR1 as MNHNS and CDR2 as SASEGT. This CDR3 reads CASSELGQLSAAYEQYF.

This chain uses TRBV12-3 or TRBV12-4 with TRBJ2-1. The CDR3 loop spans 13 amino acids. CDR3 sequence reads: CASSYSSYNEQFF.

The chain is built from TRBV5-1 and TRBJ2-1. CDR3 size: 16 residues. CDR1 is SGHRS and CDR2 is YFSETQ in the germline V gene. The CDR3 loop is CASSLPPRGAHNEQFF.

The chain joins TRBV6-1 to TRBJ2-2; with no DNA, the TCRdb D assignment of TRBD1 cannot be verified. Germline lookup yields CDR1 MNHNS and CDR2 SASEGT. This CDR3 contains 14 residues. CDR3 loop: CASRRQGGTGELFF.